A selection of T cell receptor beta chains follows, all from one sample in a study of T cell changes during pregnancy in multiple sclerosis. Assay: immunoSEQ multiplex PCR; the TCRdb copy retains only in-frame clones and omits some. Altogether around 62,000 clones are present, about nine tenths being singletons, with the ten largest covering about 2%. This specimen was peripheral blood, taken in the second trimester of pregnancy. The receptors shown here come from a female donor in good health, enrolled as a control in a pregnancy study. CDR3s include the opening cysteine and the closing phenylalanine or tryptophan. D genes are given only for firm matches. Only some rows state a clone size, as once, few, many or a class for expanded clones.

d_gene,j_gene,abundance,v_gene,CDR3nt,CDR3aa
TRBD1,TRBJ1-6,once,TRBV6-5,TGTGCCAGCAGTTATGGGGGACAGGGGCAGTCACCCCTCCACTTT,CASSYGGQGQSPLHF
.,TRBJ1-1,.,TRBV2,TGTGCCAGCAGGGACATCATGGAAGCTTTCTTT,CASRDIMEAFF
TRBD2,TRBJ2-1,.,TRBV28,TGTGCCAGCAGTTTTGGCGGGAGGGATTTCTACAATGAGCAGTTCTTC,CASSFGGRDFYNEQFF
TRBD1,TRBJ1-2,once,TRBV18,TGTGCCAGCTCACCTGGCTGGACAGGGACTGGCTACACCTTC,CASSPGWTGTGYTF
.,TRBJ1-1,.,TRBV11-2,TGTGCCAGCAGCTTAGCCCCCCAGATGAACACTGAAGCTTTCTTT,CASSLAPQMNTEAFF
.,TRBJ2-7,.,TRBV27,TGTGCCAGCAGTTTCGGGGGGCATCCTATGAACGAGCAGTACTTC,CASSFGGHPMNEQYF
.,TRBJ1-5,.,TRBV10-3,TGTGCCATCAAAACAGGAGATTATAGCAATCAGCCCCAGCATTTT,CAIKTGDYSNQPQHF
.,TRBJ1-2,.,TRBV5-6,TGTGCCAGCGACGCCCACAGTAGGGGAGGCTATGGCTACACCTTC,CASDAHSRGGYGYTF
.,TRBJ1-1,few,TRBV13,TGTGCCAGCAGCTTACTTCACAGCAACACTGAAGCTTTCTTT,CASSLLHSNTEAFF
.,TRBJ2-7,.,TRBV7-8,TGTGCCAGCAGCTTAATAAGTTCCGCCCAGGGCTACGAGCAGTACTTC,CASSLISSAQGYEQYF
.,TRBJ2-7,.,TRBV28,TGTGCCAGCAGTTCGCTGGGCCTCTACGAGCAGTACTTC,CASSSLGLYEQYF
TRBD2,TRBJ2-3,.,TRBV18,TGTGCCAGCTCACCACCGGGTCTAGCGGGCACAGATACGCAGTATTTT,CASSPPGLAGTDTQYF
.,TRBJ2-7,.,TRBV6-5,TGTGCCAGCAGTTACGGAGGCCACGAGCAGTACTTC,CASSYGGHEQYF
.,TRBJ1-4,.,TRBV5-1,TGCGCCAGCAGCGACAGCCCTAATGAAAAACTGTTTTTT,CASSDSPNEKLFF
.,TRBJ1-2,.,TRBV28,TGTGCCAGCAGTACCGGGGTCTATGGCTACACCTTC,CASSTGVYGYTF
.,TRBJ1-1,.,TRBV11-2,TGTGCCAGCAGCTATTCCGGGACACCGGAAGCTTTCTTT,CASSYSGTPEAFF
TRBD2,TRBJ2-2,.,TRBV29-1,TGCAGCGTTTCTAGCGGTAACACCGGGGAGCTGTTTTTT,CSVSSGNTGELFF
.,TRBJ1-2,.,TRBV5-4,TGTGCCAGCAGCTTGGCCGGAGTTCTATCGCTGGAAGGCTACACCTTC,CASSLAGVLSLEGYTF
.,TRBJ1-1,.,TRBV2,TGTGCCAGCAGTTCAGGGGCCGAACGACCGAGCGCTGAAGCTTTCTTT,CASSSGAERPSAEAFF
TRBD1,TRBJ2-7,.,TRBV6-5,TGTGCCAGCAGTTCGTCGTACAGGGGGCCGGACGAGCAGTACTTC,CASSSSYRGPDEQYF
TRBD1,TRBJ2-7,.,TRBV28,TGTGCCAGCAGGCTGCCAGGGACAGAATACGAGCAGTACTTC,CASRLPGTEYEQYF
TRBD2,TRBJ2-4,.,TRBV6-8,TGTGCCAGCAGTTACTCGGGGGTCAGGCGGGAGGGCCTCGGAAACATTCAGTACTTC,CASSYSGVRREGLGNIQYF
TRBD2,TRBJ2-7,.,TRBV2,TGTGCCAGCAGTGAAGGAGACCTAGCGGGGGGGAGGTCTTACGAGCAGTACTTC,CASSEGDLAGGRSYEQYF
.,TRBJ1-2,.,TRBV28,TGTGCCAGCAGTTTTCAGGGTCCGGACTATGGCTACACCTTC,CASSFQGPDYGYTF